This TCR beta chain was sequenced during a study of blood T cell repertoires in COVID-19. J lost 1 base, V lost 4 bases, and 3 bases had no gene match. The germline V gene encodes CDR1 SQVTM and CDR2 ANQGSEA. The length of the CDR3 is 15 residues. The table came from immunoSEQ multiplex PCR; TCRdb's copy has only in-frame clones and leaves some out. Of 130,000 to 150,000 clones listed, 78% are singletons. This sequence originates from a woman aged 60-75 years with acute or convalescent COVID-19. This chain joins TRBV29-1 and TRBJ2-1, with 11 bases that match TRBD2. Input material: peripheral blood. Here the CDR3 DNA reads TGCAGCGTTGGAGTAGCGGGAGGGTCCTACAATGAGCAGTTCTTC. It yields the protein CSVGVAGGSYNEQFF.